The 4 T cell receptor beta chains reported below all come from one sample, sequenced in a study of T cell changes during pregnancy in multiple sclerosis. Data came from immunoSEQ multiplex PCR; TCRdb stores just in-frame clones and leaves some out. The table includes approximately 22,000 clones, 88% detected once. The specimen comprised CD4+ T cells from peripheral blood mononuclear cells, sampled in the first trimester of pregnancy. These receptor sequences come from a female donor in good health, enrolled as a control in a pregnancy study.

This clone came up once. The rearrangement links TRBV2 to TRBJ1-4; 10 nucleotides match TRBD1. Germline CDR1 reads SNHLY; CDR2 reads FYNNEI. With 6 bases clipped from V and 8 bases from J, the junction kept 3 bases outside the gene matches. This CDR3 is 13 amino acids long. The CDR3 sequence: CASRRGQGEKLFF. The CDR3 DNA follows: TGTGCCAGCAGGAGGGGACAGGGGGAAAAACTGTTTTTT.

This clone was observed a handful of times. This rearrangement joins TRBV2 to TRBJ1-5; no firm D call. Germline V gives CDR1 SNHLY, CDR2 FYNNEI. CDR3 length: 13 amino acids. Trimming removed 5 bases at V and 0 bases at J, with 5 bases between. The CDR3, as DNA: TGTGCCAGCAGTCCCCATAGCAATCAGCCCCAGCATTTT. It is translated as CASSPHSNQPQHF.

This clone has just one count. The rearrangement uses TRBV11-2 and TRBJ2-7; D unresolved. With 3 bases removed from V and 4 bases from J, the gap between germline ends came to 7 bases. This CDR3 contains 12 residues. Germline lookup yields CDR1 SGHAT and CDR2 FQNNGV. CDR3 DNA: TGTGCCAGCAGCTTTGGTCTATACGAGCAGTACTTC. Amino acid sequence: CASSFGLYEQYF.

CDR3 residues: CASSVRGGSKHSSTDTQYF. DNA for the CDR3: TGTGCCAGCAGCGTAAGGGGGGGTTCGAAGCATAGTAGCACAGATACGCAGTATTTT. This rearrangement joins TRBV9 to TRBJ2-3, with a tentative D call TRBD2 (7 bases). The CDR3 is 19 amino acids. The germline V gene has CDR1 SGDLS and CDR2 YYNGEE. Trimming removed 1 base from V and 0 bases from J, with 21 bases in between.